These T cell receptor beta chains were read from a single sample in a study of blood T cells in healthy people across ages. In TCRdb, the 5' RACE reads were re-called with MiXCR into one record per CDR3 protein. The sample includes 1,500,000 or so distinct CDR3 sequences, 45% to 70% of them seen just once. Material: blood. Receptors originate from a man between 18 and 29 years old in good health. Both conserved end residues are part of each CDR3. D genes are given only for firm matches. The listing skips clone size in some rows; elsewhere it reads once, few, many or a size class.

D: .; size: .; V: TRBV15; J: TRBJ2-1; DNA: TGTGCCACCAGCAGAGCTCGGGTAAAGGAGCAGTTCTTC; CDR3: CATSRARVKEQFF
D: .; size: once; V: TRBV20-1; J: TRBJ2-7; DNA: TGCAGTGCTACGGGGCTCCCTGACTACGAGCAGTACTTC; CDR3: CSATGLPDYEQYF
D: .; size: few; V: TRBV7-2; J: TRBJ2-5; DNA: TGTGCCAGCGCCTTCGCGGGCAAAGAGACCCAGTACTTC; CDR3: CASAFAGKETQYF
D: .; size: .; V: TRBV20-1; J: TRBJ2-1; DNA: TGCAGTGCTAGAGATATGGCTCGATCCTACAATGAGCAGTTCTTC; CDR3: CSARDMARSYNEQFF
D: .; size: .; V: TRBV5-1; J: TRBJ2-7; DNA: TGCGCCAGCAGCACCTCGACGGGATCCGCATACGAGCAGTACTTC; CDR3: CASSTSTGSAYEQYF
D: TRBD2; size: .; V: TRBV20-1; J: TRBJ2-7; DNA: TGCAGTGCTAGAGGGACTAGCGGGATGGGGAACTACGAGCAGTACTTC; CDR3: CSARGTSGMGNYEQYF
D: .; size: .; V: TRBV14; J: TRBJ2-3; DNA: TGTGCCAGCAGCCGGAGACTTGCAGATACGCAGTATTTT; CDR3: CASSRRLADTQYF
D: TRBD2; size: .; V: TRBV7-9; J: TRBJ2-7; DNA: TGTGCCAGCAGCCCCCCTTTTAGGCTAGCGGGAGGATCCTACGAGCAGTACTTC; CDR3: CASSPPFRLAGGSYEQYF
D: .; size: .; V: TRBV20-1; J: TRBJ1-4; DNA: TGCAGTGCTACCAACAGGGAACCCCATGAAAAACTGTTTTTT; CDR3: CSATNREPHEKLFF
D: TRBD1; size: .; V: TRBV20-1; J: TRBJ1-4; DNA: TGCAGTGCTAGAGCGACAGGGGGATGGGGAAAACTGTTTTTT; CDR3: CSARATGGWGKLFF
D: TRBD2; size: .; V: TRBV6-1; J: TRBJ2-1; DNA: TGTGCCAGCTTCCAACGCGTTAGGACTAGTGGTTACAATGAGCAGTTCTTC; CDR3: CASFQRVRTSGYNEQFF
D: TRBD2; size: few; V: TRBV29-1; J: TRBJ2-1; DNA: TGCAGCGTTGAATGGAGGGGACTAGGCGATGAGCAGTTCTTC; CDR3: CSVEWRGLGDEQFF
D: .; size: .; V: TRBV12-3/TRBV12-4; J: TRBJ1-4; DNA: TGTGCCAGTGCCCCACCCTACGAAAAACTGTTTTTT; CDR3: CASAPPYEKLFF
D: TRBD1; size: few; V: TRBV20-1; J: TRBJ1-2; DNA: TGCAGTGCTAGGACAGGGAGGGATGGCTACACCTTC; CDR3: CSARTGRDGYTF
D: .; size: once; V: TRBV20-1; J: TRBJ2-3; DNA: TGCAGTGCCGATACCTACAGCACAGATACGCAGTATTTT; CDR3: CSADTYSTDTQYF
D: .; size: .; V: TRBV10-3; J: TRBJ2-1; DNA: TGTGCCATCAGTGACACCGGGCCCTACAATGAGCAGTTCTTC; CDR3: CAISDTGPYNEQFF
D: TRBD1; size: few; V: TRBV10-3; J: TRBJ2-7; DNA: TGTGCCATCAGGGACTGGGGACAGGACCCGCTCCGGAGGGACGAGCAGTACTTC; CDR3: CAIRDWGQDPLRRDEQYF
D: TRBD2; size: few; V: TRBV20-1; J: TRBJ2-1; DNA: TGCAGTGCTAGTACGGCGGGGGTCTCCTACAATGAGCAGTTCTTC; CDR3: CSASTAGVSYNEQFF
D: .; size: once; V: TRBV3-1; J: TRBJ2-7; DNA: TGTGCCAGCAGCCACCCACAGGGCGAGCAGTACTTC; CDR3: CASSHPQGEQYF
D: .; size: .; V: TRBV27; J: TRBJ1-2; DNA: TGTGCCAGCAGTTTAACCGGGGGGAGAAACACCTTC; CDR3: CASSLTGGRNTF
D: .; size: .; V: TRBV6-5; J: TRBJ1-2; DNA: TGTGCCAGCAGTCCTCCTCCGGGACGGAAATTCTCTGGCTACACCTTC; CDR3: CASSPPPGRKFSGYTF
D: .; size: few; V: TRBV7-2; J: TRBJ2-7; DNA: TGCGCCAGCAGCTTAACAGGGCAGGACGAGCAGTACTTC; CDR3: CASSLTGQDEQYF
D: .; size: .; V: TRBV7-9; J: TRBJ2-3; DNA: TGTGCCAGCAGCCCTTGGGGGTTCACAGATACGCAGTATTTT; CDR3: CASSPWGFTDTQYF
D: TRBD1; size: .; V: TRBV20-1; J: TRBJ1-4; DNA: TGCAGTGCTTCGGACAGGGCTGAGGAAAAACTGTTTTTT; CDR3: CSASDRAEEKLFF
D: .; size: .; V: TRBV20-1; J: TRBJ1-4; DNA: TGCAGTGCTAGTTCTTGGCAGCCCGAGGGACCAACTAATGAAAAACTGTTTTTT; CDR3: CSASSWQPEGPTNEKLFF
D: .; size: .; V: TRBV10-3; J: TRBJ2-1; DNA: TGTGCCATCAGTGAGCCCCTTAGCGGAAGCTCCTACAATGAGCAGTTCTTC; CDR3: CAISEPLSGSSYNEQFF
D: .; size: few; V: TRBV29-1; J: TRBJ2-1; DNA: TGCAGCCCGTTTGAGCCAGTTTACAATGAGCAGTTCTTC; CDR3: CSPFEPVYNEQFF
D: TRBD1; size: .; V: TRBV28; J: TRBJ1-4; DNA: TGTGCCAGCAGTTTACAGGGGGTAGAAAAACTGTTTTTT; CDR3: CASSLQGVEKLFF
D: TRBD1; size: few; V: TRBV4-1; J: TRBJ2-5; DNA: TGCGCCAGCAGCCAAACAACGGGACAGGGGGAGCAGTACTTC; CDR3: CASSQTTGQGEQYF
D: TRBD2; size: .; V: TRBV30; J: TRBJ2-3; DNA: TGTGCCTGGAGTATGGGACTAGCGGAACGCACAGATACGCAGTATTTT; CDR3: CAWSMGLAERTDTQYF
D: TRBD1; size: .; V: TRBV5-5; J: TRBJ2-7; DNA: TGTGCCAGCAGCTCGACAGGGGGCTGGCTGTACTTC; CDR3: CASSSTGGWLYF
D: .; size: .; V: TRBV4-1; J: TRBJ2-2; DNA: TGCGCCAGCAGCCAAGATCCGGCCACCGGGGAGCTGTTTTTT; CDR3: CASSQDPATGELFF
D: .; size: .; V: TRBV7-2; J: TRBJ2-7; DNA: TGCGCCAGCAGCTTGGAGGGGGGGGCCTACGAGCAGTACTTC; CDR3: CASSLEGGAYEQYF
D: TRBD2; size: .; V: TRBV2; J: TRBJ2-1; DNA: TGTGCCAGCAGTGCTAGCGGGTGGGGCAATGAGCAGTTCTTC; CDR3: CASSASGWGNEQFF
D: TRBD2; size: .; V: TRBV7-9; J: TRBJ2-1; DNA: TGTGCCAGCAGCTTAGCGATGAGGACTAGCTCAAATGAGCAGTTCTTC; CDR3: CASSLAMRTSSNEQFF
D: .; size: .; V: TRBV5-1; J: TRBJ2-5; DNA: TGCGCCAGCAGCTTGAACGGGCTTGTGGAGACCCAGTACTTC; CDR3: CASSLNGLVETQYF
D: TRBD1; size: .; V: TRBV12-3/TRBV12-4; J: TRBJ2-7; DNA: TGTGCCAGCAATACAGGGGCCGTCTCTTACGAGCAGTACTTC; CDR3: CASNTGAVSYEQYF
D: .; size: .; V: TRBV29-1; J: TRBJ1-2; DNA: TGCAGCGTTGACAGACAGAACTATGGCTACACCTTC; CDR3: CSVDRQNYGYTF
D: TRBD2; size: .; V: TRBV4-2; J: TRBJ2-1; DNA: TGTGCCAGCAGACTAGCGGGGGGTGTAGAGCAGTTCTTC; CDR3: CASRLAGGVEQFF
D: .; size: few; V: TRBV12-3/TRBV12-4; J: TRBJ2-3; DNA: TGTGCCAGCAGTTTACATGGGCGGCCTTGGGGGGATACGCAGTATTTT; CDR3: CASSLHGRPWGDTQYF
D: .; size: .; V: TRBV27; J: TRBJ1-2; DNA: TGTGCCAGCAGGTCGCCGTATTCTAACTATGGCTACACCTTC; CDR3: CASRSPYSNYGYTF